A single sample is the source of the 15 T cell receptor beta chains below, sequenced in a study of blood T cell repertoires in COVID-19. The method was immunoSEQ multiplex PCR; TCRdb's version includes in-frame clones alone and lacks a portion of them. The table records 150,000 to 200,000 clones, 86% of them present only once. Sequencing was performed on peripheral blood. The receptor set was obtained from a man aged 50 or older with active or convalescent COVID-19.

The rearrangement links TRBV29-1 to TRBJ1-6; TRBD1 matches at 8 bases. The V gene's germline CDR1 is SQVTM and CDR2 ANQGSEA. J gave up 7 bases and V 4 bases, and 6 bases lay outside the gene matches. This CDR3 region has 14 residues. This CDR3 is CSVAPTGVNSPLHF. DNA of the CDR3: TGCAGCGTTGCCCCGACAGGGGTGAATTCACCCCTCCACTTT.

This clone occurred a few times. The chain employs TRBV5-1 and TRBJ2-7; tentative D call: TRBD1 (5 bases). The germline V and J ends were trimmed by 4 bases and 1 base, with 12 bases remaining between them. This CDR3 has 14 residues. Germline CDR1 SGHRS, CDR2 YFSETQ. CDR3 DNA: TGCGCCAGCAGCGCGATTACAGGATCCTACGAGCAGTACTTC. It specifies CASSAITGSYEQYF. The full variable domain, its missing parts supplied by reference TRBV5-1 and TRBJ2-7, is KAGVTQTPRYLIKTRGQQVTLSCSPISGHRSVSWYQQTPGQGLQFLFEYFSETQRNKGNFPGRFSGRQFSNSRSEMNVSTLELGDSALYLCASSAITGSYEQYFGPGTRLTVT.

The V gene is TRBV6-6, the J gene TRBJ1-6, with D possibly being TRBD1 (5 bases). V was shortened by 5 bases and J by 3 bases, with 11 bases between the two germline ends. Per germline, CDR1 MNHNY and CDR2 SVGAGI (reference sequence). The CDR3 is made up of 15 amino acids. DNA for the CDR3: TGTGCCAGCAGTATCAGACAGAACTATAATTCACCCCTCCACTTT. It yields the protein CASSIRQNYNSPLHF.

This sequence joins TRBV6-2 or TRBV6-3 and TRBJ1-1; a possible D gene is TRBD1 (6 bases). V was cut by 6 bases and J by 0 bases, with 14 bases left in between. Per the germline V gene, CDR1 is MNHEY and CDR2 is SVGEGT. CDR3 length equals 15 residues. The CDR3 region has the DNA TGTGCCAGCAGCCCCTGGACAGAGGTGAACACTGAAGCTTTCTTT. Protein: CASSPWTEVNTEAFF.

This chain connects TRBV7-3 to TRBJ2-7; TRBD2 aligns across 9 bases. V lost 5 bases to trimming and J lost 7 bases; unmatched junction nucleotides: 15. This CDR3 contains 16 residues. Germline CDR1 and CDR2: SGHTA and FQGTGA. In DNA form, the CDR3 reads TGTGCCAGCAGCCCAGGTCCCCGGCTAGCGGGGCAAGAGCAGTACTTC. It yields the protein CASSPGPRLAGQEQYF.

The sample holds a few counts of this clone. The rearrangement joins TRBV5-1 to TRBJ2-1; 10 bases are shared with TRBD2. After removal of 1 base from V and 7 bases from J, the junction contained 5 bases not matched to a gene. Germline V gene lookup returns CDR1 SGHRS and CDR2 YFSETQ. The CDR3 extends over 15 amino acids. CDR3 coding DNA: TGCGCCAGCAGCTTGCCCCTAGCGGGAGTGAATGAGCAGTTCTTC. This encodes CASSLPLAGVNEQFF. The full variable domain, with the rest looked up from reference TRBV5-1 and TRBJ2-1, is KAGVTQTPRYLIKTRGQQVTLSCSPISGHRSVSWYQQTPGQGLQFLFEYFSETQRNKGNFPGRFSGRQFSNSRSEMNVSTLELGDSALYLCASSLPLAGVNEQFFGPGTRLTVL.

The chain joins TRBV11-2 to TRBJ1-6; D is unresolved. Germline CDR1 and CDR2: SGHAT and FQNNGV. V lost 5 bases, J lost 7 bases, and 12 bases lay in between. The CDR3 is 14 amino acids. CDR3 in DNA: TGTGCCAGCAGCCCCACTGGTGAGAATTCACCCCTCCACTTT. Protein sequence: CASSPTGENSPLHF.

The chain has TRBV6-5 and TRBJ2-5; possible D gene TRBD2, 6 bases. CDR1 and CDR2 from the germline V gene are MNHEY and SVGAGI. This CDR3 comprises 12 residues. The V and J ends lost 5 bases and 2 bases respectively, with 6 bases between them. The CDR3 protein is CASSSGQETQYF. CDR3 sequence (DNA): TGTGCCAGCAGTAGCGGGCAAGAGACCCAGTACTTC.

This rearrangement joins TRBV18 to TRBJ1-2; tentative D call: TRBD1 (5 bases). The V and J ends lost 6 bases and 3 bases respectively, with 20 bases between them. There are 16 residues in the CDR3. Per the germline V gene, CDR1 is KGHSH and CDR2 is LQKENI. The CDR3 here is CASSSLPQGIDYGYTF. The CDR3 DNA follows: TGTGCCAGCTCCTCCCTCCCTCAGGGTATCGACTATGGCTACACCTTC.

The CDR3 nucleotides read TGTGCCAGCAGCTCCCAGTCCGAGCAGTACTTC. Translating gives CASSSQSEQYF. The chain has TRBV6-6 and TRBJ2-7; D remains ambiguous. The CDR3 extends over 11 amino acids. Germline CDR1 reads MNHNY; CDR2 reads SVGAGI (reference sequence). V shed 6 bases and J shed 6 bases, with 9 bases lying between them.

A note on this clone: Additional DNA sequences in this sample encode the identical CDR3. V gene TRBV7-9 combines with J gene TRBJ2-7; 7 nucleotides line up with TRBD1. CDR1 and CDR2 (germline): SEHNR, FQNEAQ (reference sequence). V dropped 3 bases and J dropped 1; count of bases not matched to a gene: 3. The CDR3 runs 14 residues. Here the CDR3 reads CASSLGQSSYEQYF. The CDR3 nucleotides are TGTGCCAGCAGCTTGGGACAGAGTTCCTACGAGCAGTACTTC.

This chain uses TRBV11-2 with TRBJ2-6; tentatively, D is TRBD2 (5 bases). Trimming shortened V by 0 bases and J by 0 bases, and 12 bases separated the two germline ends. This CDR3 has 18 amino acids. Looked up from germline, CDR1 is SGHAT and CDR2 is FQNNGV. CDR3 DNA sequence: TGTGCCAGCAGCTTAGATGAGGAGGAGAGCTCTGGGGCCAACGTCCTGACTTTC. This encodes CASSLDEEESSGANVLTF. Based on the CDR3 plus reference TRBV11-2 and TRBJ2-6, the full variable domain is EAGVAQSPRYKIIEKRQSVAFWCNPISGHATLYWYQQILGQGPKLLIQFQNNGVVDDSQLPKDRFSAERLKGVDSTLKIQPAKLEDSAVYLCASSLDEEESSGANVLTFGAGSRLTVL.

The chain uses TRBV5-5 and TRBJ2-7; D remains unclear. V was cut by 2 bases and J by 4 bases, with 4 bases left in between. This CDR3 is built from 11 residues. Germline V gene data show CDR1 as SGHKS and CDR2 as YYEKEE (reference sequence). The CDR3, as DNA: TGTGCCAGCAGCTTTTCTTACGAGCAGTACTTC. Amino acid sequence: CASSFSYEQYF. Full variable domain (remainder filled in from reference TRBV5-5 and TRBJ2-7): DAGVTQSPTHLIKTRGQQVTLRCSPISGHKSVSWYQQVLGQGPQFIFQYYEKEERGRGNFPDRFSARQFPNYSSELNVNALLLGDSALYLCASSFSYEQYFGPGTRLTVT.

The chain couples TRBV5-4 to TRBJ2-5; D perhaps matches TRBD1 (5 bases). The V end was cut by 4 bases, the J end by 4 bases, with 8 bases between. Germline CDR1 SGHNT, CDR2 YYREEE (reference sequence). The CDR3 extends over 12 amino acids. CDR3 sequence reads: CASSAGLETQYF. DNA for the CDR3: TGTGCCAGCAGCGCAGGGTTAGAGACCCAGTACTTC.

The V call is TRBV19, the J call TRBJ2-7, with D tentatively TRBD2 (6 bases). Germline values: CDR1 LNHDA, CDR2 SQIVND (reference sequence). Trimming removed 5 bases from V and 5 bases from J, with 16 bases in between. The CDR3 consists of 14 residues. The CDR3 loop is CASSFPPGVDEQYF. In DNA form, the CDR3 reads TGTGCCAGTAGTTTCCCTCCGGGAGTGGACGAGCAGTACTTC.